This T cell receptor beta chain came from a study of cytomegalovirus exposure and HLA in healthy donors (dated 2017 in TCRdb). General notes on the study: According to an earlier analysis of 587 of the donors, some 170 million T cells yielded over 90 million unique TCR beta sequences and around 300 Gb of sequence data. All discovery cohort repertoires had been generated on a single sequencing platform. Donor age, sex, ethnicity and CMV serostatus were compiled together with the repertoire data. The number of typed donors differed by locus: about 620-640 for A, B, C, DRB1 and DQB1; about 520 for DQA1; approximately 610 for DPA1; and around 490 for DPB1. Class I and class II HLA loci were covered by the typing at four-digit resolution. The study combined high-throughput TCR immunosequencing, statistical association of individual TCRs with disease status, and machine learning to predict cytomegalovirus infection status. The study profiled the T cell repertoires of 500 to 800 subjects by immunosequencing and related them to cytomegalovirus serostatus. Besides the first cohort of 500 to 700 subjects, a separate validation cohort made up of some 110 different subjects was used. Among the approximately 420 genotyped donors, around 81% belonged to the genetic ancestry cluster associated with self-reported Caucasian donors. A later genetic analysis used genome-wide SNP genotypes for about 55% of the 666 donors, treating that subset as a discovery cohort. An earlier analysis of fewer than 700 of the donors applied high-throughput TCR beta sequencing to assess whether each TCR beta V gene segment acted as functional or pseudogenic. An early release that covered fewer than 750 HLA-typed donors contained about 300 gigabases of sequencing data and 65 million to 100 million unique TCR sequences. The study aimed to test whether signatures of past pathogen exposure could be identified by cataloging public T cell receptors. Four to six DR-DQ haplotypes were handled as single units for association and clustering, since linkage in the cohort was strong. Among 300 to 500 genotyped donors of the cohort, an average of about 220,000 unique TCR beta nucleotide sequences was sequenced per donor, of which approximately 18% were non-productive. Rather than drawing on any new phenotypic data, the later analysis identified candidate immune exposures from TCR beta sequences and the way those sequences occurred across donors. To study patterns of TCR occurrence, a later analysis re-analyzed previously published TCR beta repertoires from several hundred donors and added high-resolution HLA genotyping.

Note on this clone: Its binding antigen is unknown.

In total, more than 500 healthy bone marrow donors made up the cohort. Cohort members were all nominally healthy when sampled, although unrecorded immune exposures were likely present. The donor tested CMV seronegative and was one of the 352 seronegative cohort members. Each donor provided a peripheral blood sample, and peripheral blood mononuclear cells were used for TCR beta sequencing. The Qiagen DNeasy Blood Extraction Kit was used to extract genomic DNA from the blood cell samples. Overall study outcomes, separate from this receptor: Over 15 rarely observed V segments, including chromosome 9 orphons, were excluded from the earlier analysis of several hundred of the donors because counts were too low. In an earlier analysis of some 640 of the donors, most TCR beta V segments were observed in productive rearrangements about 90% or about 30% of the time, broadly matching IMGT annotations. Strong co-occurrence of HLA alleles, especially DR and DQ, made assigning TCR associations to individual alleles difficult. A few of the identified cytomegalovirus-associated TCR beta chains were confirmed in vitro to be specific for cytomegalovirus antigens. A further reported finding was that TCR beta sequences accurately predicted the HLA-A and HLA-B alleles for most subjects in the first cohort. In a later analysis, several top co-occurrence clusters were reported to appear linked to parvovirus B19, influenza, CMV and Epstein-Barr virus. According to a later genetic analysis, donors in an Asian-associated ancestry cluster had fewer N-insertions in productive TCRs than the approximately 650-donor mean. In this cohort, only TCR beta chains were sequenced, and detectable features were limited by the absence of alpha or paired-chain data. It was suggested by the authors that the approach could potentially be generalized to other disease states and immunological phenotypes. A later analysis found that TCR association rates varied across HLA loci, with DRB1 alleles showing the most associated TCRs and HLA-C alleles the fewest. Roughly uniform sequencing depth across donors was assumed in presence/absence analyses, although this assumption may not hold. A cluster of highly shared sequence variants was judged likely to represent a technical artifact of the sequencing pipeline. The study listed approximately 150 TCR beta chains as associated with cytomegalovirus. CMV serostatus was the only immune exposure information available for the cohort. In a later genetic analysis, a missense DCLRE1C variant was associated with V-gene and J-gene trimming of TCR beta chains, and the association was replicated in an independent cohort. A later analysis found that most CMV-associated TCR beta chains appeared HLA-restricted, with HLA associations seemingly driven largely by CMV exposure. A later analysis found that HLA-associated TCR beta chains were more clonally expanded and had lower generation probabilities than equally common non-associated chains. In a later analysis, around 17,000 TCR beta sequences were associated with specific HLA alleles at a false discovery rate of 0.05. Because some donors lacked HLA typing at each locus, the association tests relied only on the typed subset. The classifier was reported to diagnose cytomegalovirus status with high specificity and sensitivity in both the original and validation cohorts. Correlated functional status among segregating V segments might be attributable to linkage disequilibrium, but an unknown experimental factor could not be ruled out. Most TCR sequences were observed very rarely across donors, whereas some public TCRs were present in many individuals.

The library was generated by the immunoSEQ multiplex PCR assay. For the multiplex PCR, a mixture combining 60 forward primers for TCR Vbeta segments and 13 reverse primers for TCR Jbeta segments was used. The CDR3 region of rearranged TCR beta genes was amplified from genomic DNA with a multiplex PCR assay. The amplified TCR beta libraries were sequenced on the Illumina HiSeq System as 87-base-pair reads. The study's own analysis went as follows. A later analysis tallied 75 million to 95 million unique TCR beta chains across the 700 or so repertoires, and approximately 12 million of those chains were shared by two or more donors. To remove PCR and sequencing errors, raw reads were error-corrected and collapsed into unique sequences using a nearest-neighbor algorithm that merged closely related sequences. Alignment of CDR3 sequences to IMGT reference sequences was used to assign V, D and J gene segments. For a sequence to be retained, a match of at least six nucleotides was required to both a V gene segment and a J gene segment. A rearrangement counted as productive if the CDR3 had no stop codons and remained in frame with V and J, and every other rearrangement counted as non-productive. CDR3 was defined according to IMGT convention as the region running from the second conserved V-encoded cysteine to the conserved J-encoded phenylalanine. Sequences without an unambiguous match to a single V gene segment were excluded from the earlier analysis of about 630 of the donors. In an earlier analysis of approximately 610 of the donors, V segments were called functional above 56.7% productive rearrangements and were called segregating when the between-donor standard deviation exceeded 5%. To diagnose cytomegalovirus status from the catalog of TCR beta chain sequences, a statistical classification framework was built. In a later analysis, TCR nucleotide sequences were compared against IMGT/GENE-DB human TR gene sequences so that V and J genes could be assigned. The TCRdist pipeline was used in a later analysis to assign CDR3 sequences and most-parsimonious VDJ recombination scenarios. In a later analysis, each TCR beta chain was defined by its CDR3 amino acid sequence together with its V-gene family, and reads without a unique V-gene family were excluded. In a later analysis, nearly 600 highly shared, low-generation-probability nucleotide sequences were removed to address suspected cross-contamination and a sequencing artifact. For each public chain, a later analysis derived a clonal expansion index from normalized ranks of inferred template counts within each repertoire. In a later analysis, generation probabilities were computed using a VDJ recombination model fitted to out-of-frame rearrangements, and the results were checked against IGoR. In a later analysis, hypergeometric tests were used to score TCR-TCR, TCR-HLA and TCR-CMV co-occurrence, with a repertoire-size bias correction applied to TCR pairs. False discovery rates were estimated in a later analysis by permuting HLA or CMV assignments 20 times. In a later analysis, co-occurring TCRs were grouped with DBSCAN, and TCRdist sequence similarity was added when clustering was performed within HLA-allele-positive subsets. Repertoires with fewer than 30,000 or more than 120,000 public chains were left out of co-occurrence clustering, as were roughly five repertoires with anomalous nucleotide sharing. TCRdb retrieved this table from immuneACCESS and kept in-frame rearrangements only. Not all clones are present; in checked studies, unresolved V genes account for under half, and no reason is known for the remainder. V and J calls and clone size come straight from that table; D and trimming were deduced from the DNA. This specimen's table enumerates 45,000 to 60,000 clones. Together, the top ten hold less than 2.5% of the sample.

Sequencing used PBMCs. The source is a female donor in good health and CMV-seronegative.

Read as DNA, the sequence is TGTGCCTGGAGTGGTAGAAATGAGCAGTTCTTC. Its amino acids are CAWSGRNEQFF. The rearrangement combines TRBV30 with TRBJ2-1; confidence is insufficient to name the D gene. Trimming takes 1 base from V and 7 bases from J, and the germline ends sit 5 bases apart. CDR1 and CDR2 (GTSNPN, SVGIG) derive from the germline V gene (reference sequence). The CDR3, cysteine through phenylalanine, is 11 amino acids long. Here the CDR3 DNA is all that survives: 33 bases in frame from base 1.